This T cell receptor (beta chain) is from a study of resident and recirculating memory T cells in vitiligo. Clones were read by immunoSEQ multiplex PCR, and TCRdb kept only the in-frame ones, dropping some. The table has around 43,000 clones, 80% to 95% seen once. Germline values: CDR1 SGHNT, CDR2 YYREEE (reference sequence). This CDR3 has 15 residues. The ends were cut back, 6 bases at V and 4 bases at J, with 19 bases in the middle. The rearrangement links TRBV5-4 to TRBJ2-5, with D perhaps matching TRBD1 (6 bases). Sequenced input: blood. This clonotype was sampled from a male donor with vitiligo. The CDR3, as DNA: TGTGCCAGCACCCTAGCCGGGGTAGGGGGAGAGACCCAGTACTTC. Encoded protein: CASTLAGVGGETQYF.